Within the sample, the clone carrying this TCR beta chain is medium-sized. What it binds is not known. The CDR3 has 14 amino acids. Germline CDR1 and CDR2: SGHVS and FNYEAQ. The V gene end was trimmed by 4 bases and the J gene end by 2 bases; junction bases not matched to a gene: 1. The sample comes from a study of cytomegalovirus exposure and HLA in healthy donors. General study points: In a later analysis, a missense DCLRE1C variant was linked to TCR beta V- and J-gene trimming.

Primers: 60 Vbeta forward and 13 Jbeta reverse. Here immunoSEQ multiplex PCR was the method, and the copy in TCRdb shows in-frame clones only, minus some. The sample contains approximately 150,000 clones, approximately 67% of which appear only once. The sample comprised PBMCs. The V gene is TRBV7-6, the J gene TRBJ2-2; 7 bases are shared with TRBD2. This clonotype was sampled from a woman aged 55-70 years in good health and CMV-seronegative. The CDR3 nucleotides are TGTGCCAGCAGCTGGGGACTAAACACCGGGGAGCTGTTTTTT. Encoded protein: CASSWGLNTGELFF.